This T cell receptor beta chain emerged from a study of beta chain features in type 1 diabetes. The whole isolated RNA underwent reverse transcription, so sequencing captured expressed TCRB transcripts. Samples of naive, central memory and regulatory T cells yielded a mean of around 3.7 million reads. The data were produced by immunoSEQ multiplex PCR, yet TCRdb's version contains in-frame clones alone and is incomplete. The top ten hold under 0.02% of the sample, which has hundreds of thousands of clones, 9.5% to 12% seen once. A note on this clone: Its antigen remains unidentified.

CDR1 and CDR2 from the germline V gene are ENHRY and SYGVKD. CDR3 length: 14 residues. V was pared by 7 bases and J by 4 bases, with 16 bases between. Study results and limitations: For patients, the naive, central memory and Treg TCRB repertoires appeared more alike than for healthy donors.

V is TRBV10-3 and J is TRBJ1-2, with D tentatively TRBD1 (6 bases). The specimen sequenced was naive CD4+ T cells from blood. The receptor was derived from a woman in her twenties or thirties in good health. The DNA of the CDR3 is TGTGCCATCAAATCAGGGGATCGAGGCTATGGCTACACCTTC. Its protein is CAIKSGDRGYGYTF.